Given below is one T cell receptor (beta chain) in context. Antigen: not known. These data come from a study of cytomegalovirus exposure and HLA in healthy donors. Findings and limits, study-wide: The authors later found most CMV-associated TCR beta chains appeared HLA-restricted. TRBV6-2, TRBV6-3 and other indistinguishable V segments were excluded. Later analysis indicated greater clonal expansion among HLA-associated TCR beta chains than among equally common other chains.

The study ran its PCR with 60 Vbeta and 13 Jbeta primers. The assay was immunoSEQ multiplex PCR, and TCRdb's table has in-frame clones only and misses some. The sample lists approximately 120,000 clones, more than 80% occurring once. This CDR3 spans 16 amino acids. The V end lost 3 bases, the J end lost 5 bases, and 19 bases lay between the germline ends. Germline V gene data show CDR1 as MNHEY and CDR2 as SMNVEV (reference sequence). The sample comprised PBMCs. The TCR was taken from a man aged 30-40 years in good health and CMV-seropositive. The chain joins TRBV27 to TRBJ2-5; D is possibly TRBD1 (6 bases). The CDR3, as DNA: TGTGCCAGCAGTTTTGTCCTTCCTACAGGGCACGAGACCCAGTACTTC. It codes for CASSFVLPTGHETQYF.